The 3 T cell receptor beta chains below come from one sample, sequenced in a study of blood T cells in healthy people across ages. Then a second PCR, running roughly 6 to 11 cycles, was carried out with a sample-barcoded 5' primer and a J-beta primer mix. TCRdb itself ran the 5' RACE reads through MiXCR, one entry per CDR3 protein. The sample has more than 1.4 million distinct CDR3 sequences; around 42% are singletons. Sequenced sample: blood. The source is a woman aged 18-29 years in good health.

The V call is TRBV6-1, the J call TRBJ1-6; TRBD1 might be the D (5 bases). Looked up from germline, CDR1 is MNHNS and CDR2 is SASEGT. The V end was cut by 2 bases, the J end by 7 bases, with 15 bases between. The CDR3 runs to 16 residues. The CDR3 DNA is TGTGCCAGCAGTGAAAGAGGCGGCAGGGCCAATTCACCCCTCCACTTT. Translation gives CASSERGGRANSPLHF.

In regard to this clonotype: Relative to the germline gene, one junction end is altered; a read error may explain this. As DNA, the CDR3 is TGTGCCACCAGCAGGGTACGGACAGGGGGCGACTATGGCCACACCTTC. Protein product: CATSRVRTGGDYGHTF. The genes are TRBV15 and TRBJ1-2; TRBD1 matches 11 bases. The germline gives CDR1 LNHNV, CDR2 YYDKDF (reference sequence). CDR3 length: 16 amino acids.

This clonotype turned up a few times. The rearrangement joins TRBV29-1 to TRBJ2-7, with D unresolved. Trimming took 3 bases from V and 6 from J, leaving 15 bases between them. The germline V gene has CDR1 SQVTM and CDR2 ANQGSEA. The CDR3 is 13 residues long. CDR3 residues: CSVEGVGIGEQYF. DNA for the CDR3: TGCAGCGTTGAGGGTGTAGGGATCGGCGAGCAGTACTTC.